This TCR beta chain originates from a study of blood T cell repertoires in COVID-19. Turning to the study itself: Italy, Spain and the United States were the sources of the convalescent and acute COVID-19 samples. From T cells, B-cell-depleted T cells, or PBMCs came the material, which was cDNA or gDNA.

This clone was observed once. CDR3 length: 15 amino acids. Germline values: CDR1 SGHRS, CDR2 YFSETQ. V was pared by 5 bases and J by 7 bases, with 11 bases of the junction left unmatched. Per the original methods: Amplified reference gene primers provided the basis for estimating nucleated cell counts. Here immunoSEQ multiplex PCR was the method, and the copy in TCRdb shows in-frame clones only, minus some. Clone size and the V and J calls come from that table; the DNA yielded D and trimming. The data show 70,000 to 100,000 clones, 86% seen once. Input material: peripheral blood. The source is a man older than 75 with active or convalescent COVID-19. The genes are TRBV5-1 and TRBJ2-1; TRBD2 matches 8 bases. Here the CDR3 DNA reads TGCGCCAGCAGGTTAAGCGGGAGTCACTCGAATGAGCAGTTCTTC. This sequence encodes CASRLSGSHSNEQFF.